This passage covers 9 T cell receptor beta chains from one sample sequenced in a study of T cells expressing NK-cell markers. TCRdb reprocessed the 5' RACE reads and stores each CDR3 protein as one record, lacking DNA. The sample has approximately 380,000 distinct CDR3 sequences, and its top ten clones hold around 5%. The sequencing input was blood T cells: a sorted CD56 or NKG2C T cell subset, CD4+ or CD8+ T cells, or bulk PBMC T cells (not recorded which). The receptors derive from a man aged 18 to 69 in good health.

The chain employs TRBV6-1 and TRBJ1-2; without DNA, the TCRdb call of TRBD1 cannot be checked. The V gene's germline CDR1 is MNHNS and CDR2 SASEGT. CDR3 size: 14 residues. The CDR3: CASRTGGSLYGYTF.

This chain links TRBV28 with TRBJ1-2; TCRdb indicates TRBD1, and absent DNA this call remains unverified. This CDR3 spans 14 amino acids. Germline loops: CDR1 MDHEN, CDR2 SYDVKM. The CDR3 region is CASSLNRGTNGYTF.

The rearrangement joins TRBV12-3 or TRBV12-4 to TRBJ1-2; TCRdb calls TRBD1, which cannot be checked without DNA. The CDR3 totals 16 residues. CDR3 protein: CASSLALGATNYGYTF.

The rearrangement links TRBV10-3 to TRBJ2-7; TCRdb's assignment of TRBD2 cannot be checked, as there is no DNA. Looked up from germline, CDR1 is ENHRY and CDR2 is SYGVKD. The CDR3 consists of 13 residues. The CDR3 is CAIRSPGEGEQYF.

The chain links TRBV12-3 or TRBV12-4 to TRBJ1-6; TCRdb indicates TRBD1, and absent DNA this call remains unverified. The length of the CDR3 is 16 residues. The CDR3 is CASSLQGQGNNSPLHF.

The CDR3 here is CASSLVLGGPYNEQFF. The chain couples TRBV7-8 to TRBJ2-1; TCRdb's D gene call, TRBD1, goes unchecked for lack of DNA. Germline V gene sequence: CDR1 SGHVS, CDR2 FQNEAQ. CDR3 length equals 16 residues.

V and J are TRBV20-1 and TRBJ2-2; the D call of TRBD1 rests on TCRdb alone, since no DNA is present to check it. This CDR3 is 14 amino acids long. CDR1 DFQATT and CDR2 SNEGSKA come from the germline V gene (reference sequence). This chain's CDR3 is CSAGTLANTGELFF.

The chain links TRBV7-6 to TRBJ2-5; as DNA is missing, the TRBD1 call by TCRdb cannot be tested. CDR1 is SGHVS and CDR2 is FNYEAQ in the germline V gene. The CDR3 runs 15 residues. The CDR3 loop reads CASSFTGGASETQYF.

The chain links TRBV6-1 to TRBJ2-7. Germline lookup yields CDR1 MNHNS and CDR2 SASEGT. This CDR3 has 15 amino acids. The CDR3 spells CASSTTAWGSYEQYF.